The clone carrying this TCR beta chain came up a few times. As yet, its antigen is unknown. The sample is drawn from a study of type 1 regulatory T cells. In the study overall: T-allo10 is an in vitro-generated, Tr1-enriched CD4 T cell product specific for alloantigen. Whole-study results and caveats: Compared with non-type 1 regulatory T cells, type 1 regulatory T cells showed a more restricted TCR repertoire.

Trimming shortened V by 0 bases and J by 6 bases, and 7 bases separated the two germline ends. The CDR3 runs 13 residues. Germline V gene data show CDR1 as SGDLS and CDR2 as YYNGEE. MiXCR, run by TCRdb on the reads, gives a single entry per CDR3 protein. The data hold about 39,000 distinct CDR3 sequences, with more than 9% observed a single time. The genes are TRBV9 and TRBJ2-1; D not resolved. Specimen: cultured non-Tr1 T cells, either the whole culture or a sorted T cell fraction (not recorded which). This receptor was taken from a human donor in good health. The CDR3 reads CASSVAGLNEQFF. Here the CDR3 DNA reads TGTGCCAGCAGCGTAGCGGGCCTCAATGAGCAGTTCTTC.